Listed here are 28 T cell receptor beta chains from one sample, sequenced in a study of T cells in Graves' hyperthyroidism and ophthalmopathy. What was amplified from RNA transcripts were TCR beta CDR3 regions. TCR CDR3 regions were first amplified by RT-PCR with HTBI primers. TCRdb analysed the multiplex PCR reads with MiXCR anew, one entry per CDR3 protein. The sample has about 500,000 distinct CDR3 sequences, about 15% seen once. The sequenced sample was blood. All receptors come from a woman aged 25 to 39 with Graves' ophthalmopathy.

This clonotype was detected ten times or more. The chain carries TRBV18 and TRBJ1-1; possibly TRBD1 for D (6 bases). The CDR3 is 13 amino acids. V shed 5 bases and J shed 9 bases, with 16 bases lying between them. The germline gives CDR1 KGHSH, CDR2 LQKENI. The chain's CDR3 is CASSSQTGEKAFF. The CDR3 DNA follows: TGTGCCAGCTCATCTCAGACAGGAGAGAAAGCTTTCTTT.

This clonotype has ten or more counts. The chain uses TRBV28 and TRBJ1-1; no firm D call. From germline, CDR1 is MDHEN and CDR2 SYDVKM. The CDR3 length is 15 residues. V lost 0 bases and J 5 bases, leaving 13 bases between the germline ends. The CDR3 protein is CASSLWPTMETEAFF. The CDR3 DNA reads as TGTGCCAGCAGTTTATGGCCGACAATGGAGACTGAAGCTTTCTTT.

The chain combines TRBV20-1 with TRBJ2-1; possible D gene TRBD2, 5 bases. The V gene's germline CDR1 is DFQATT and CDR2 SNEGSKA (reference sequence). The CDR3 covers 16 residues. The V gene lost 6 bases and the J gene lost 0 bases, with 18 bases spanning the gap. The DNA of the CDR3 is TGCAGTGCCGCAGTATTGGCGGGCAGCTCCTACAATGAGCAGTTCTTC. It is translated as CSAAVLAGSSYNEQFF.

This clonotype was counted only a few times. The chain combines TRBV28 with TRBJ2-3; the D is unclear. The CDR3 is 15 amino acids. The ends were cut back, 2 bases at V and 0 bases at J, with 9 bases in the middle. Germline CDR1 and CDR2: MDHEN and SYDVKM. CDR3 DNA: TGTGCCAGCAGTTTAGGTACCCCTAGCACAGATACGCAGTATTTT. Translated: CASSLGTPSTDTQYF. Together with reference TRBV28 and TRBJ2-3, the CDR3 gives the full variable domain: DVKVTQSSRYLVKRTGEKVFLECVQDMDHENMFWYRQDPGLGLRLIYFSYDVKMKEKGDIPEGYSVSREKKERFSLILESASTNQTSMYLCASSLGTPSTDTQYFGPGTRLTVL.

This clonotype was recorded many times. The rearrangement joins TRBV5-8 to TRBJ1-2; 11 bases align to TRBD1. V was clipped by 5 bases and J by 4 bases; unmatched bases: 4. The CDR3 contains 14 residues. Germline V gene data show CDR1 as SGHTS and CDR2 as YDEGEE. The CDR3, as DNA: TGTGCCAGCAGTTCGGACAGGGGGCTCTATGGCTACACCTTC. This translates into CASSSDRGLYGYTF.

Many counts were recorded for this clonotype. This chain links TRBV24-1 with TRBJ2-7; D is uncertain. The CDR3 totals 13 residues. Per germline, CDR1 KGHDR and CDR2 SFDVKD. V was trimmed by 4 bases and J by 6 bases, leaving 12 bases between them. The DNA for the CDR3 is TGTGCCACCAGTGACCCTGCGCGGAGCGAGCAGTACTTC. Its translation is CATSDPARSEQYF.

V is TRBV20-1 and J is TRBJ2-1; 13 bases match TRBD2. Losses at the gene ends were 6 bases for V and 4 bases for J; bases not matched to a gene: 12. The germline V gene encodes CDR1 DFQATT and CDR2 SNEGSKA (reference sequence). The CDR3 runs to 17 residues. Here the CDR3 reads CSALGTSGTSLYNEQFF. CDR3 coding DNA: TGCAGTGCCCTGGGGACTAGCGGGACCTCCCTTTACAATGAGCAGTTCTTC.

This clonotype was recorded many times. The chain combines TRBV20-1 with TRBJ2-3; no clear D. The germline V gene has CDR1 DFQATT and CDR2 SNEGSKA (reference sequence). The CDR3 is made up of 14 amino acids. V dropped 2 bases and J dropped 6 bases, with 15 bases sitting between them. The CDR3 spells CSARPLTESDTQYF. The DNA of the CDR3 is TGCAGTGCTAGACCTCTCACAGAATCGGATACGCAGTATTTT.

This clonotype was seen repeatedly, ten times or more. J is TRBJ2-3 and V is TRBV7-2, with 10 bases fitting TRBD2. This CDR3 region has 17 residues. The V segment lost 4 bases and the J segment 0 bases; nucleotides outside the gene matches: 7. CDR1 and CDR2 from the germline V gene are SGHTA and FQGNSA. The CDR3 sequence is CASSSRTSGASTDTQYF. In DNA form, the CDR3 reads TGTGCCAGCAGCTCTAGGACTAGCGGAGCTAGCACAGATACGCAGTATTTT.

The V gene is TRBV28, the J gene TRBJ2-1; D is ambiguous. Trimming stripped 2 bases from V and 2 bases from J, with 7 bases between. From germline, CDR1 is MDHEN and CDR2 SYDVKM. The CDR3 runs 14 residues. CDR3: CASSLLGTYNEQFF. The DNA for the CDR3 is TGTGCCAGCAGTTTACTAGGGACCTACAATGAGCAGTTCTTC.

This clonotype was recorded at least ten times. The chain is built from TRBV11-1 and TRBJ2-5; the D gene is possibly TRBD2 (6 bases). The CDR3 is made up of 14 amino acids. Deletions cut 8 bases from V and 2 bases from J, with 15 bases between. Germline assignment: CDR1 SGHAT and CDR2 FQDESV (reference sequence). The CDR3 DNA follows: TGTGCCAGCGGAGGTGGGGGAGGACAAGAGACCCAGTACTTC. Translating it yields CASGGGGGQETQYF.

This clonotype has a handful of counts. The chain joins TRBV28 to TRBJ2-7; possibly TRBD1 for D (6 bases). The V gene lost 3 bases and the J gene lost 1 base, with 13 bases spanning the gap. Per germline, CDR1 MDHEN and CDR2 SYDVKM. This CDR3 is 15 amino acids long. The CDR3 DNA is TGTGCCAGCAGTTTGGGCGGACAGAAATCCTACGAGCAGTACTTC. Protein: CASSLGGQKSYEQYF.

There are many counts of this clonotype. This chain joins TRBV20-1 and TRBJ2-7; D possibly uses TRBD1 or TRBD2 (5 bases each). The CDR3 consists of 13 residues. V lost 6 bases and J 2 bases, leaving 14 bases between the germline ends. Germline assignment: CDR1 DFQATT and CDR2 SNEGSKA (reference sequence). The CDR3 coding sequence is TGCAGTGCAATCCGGGACCAGGCCTACGAGCAGTACTTC. Translation gives CSAIRDQAYEQYF.

Comments on this clonotype: One end of the junction is discordant with germline, which a read error may explain. The genes are TRBV20-1 and TRBJ2-5, with D perhaps matching TRBD1 (6 bases). From germline, CDR1 is DFQATT and CDR2 SNEGSKA (reference sequence). CDR3 length: 13 amino acids. CDR3 DNA sequence: TGCAGTGCGGAGGACAGAGCAAAAGAGGCCCAGTACTTC. This encodes CSAEDRAKEAQYF.

This clonotype was picked up many times. The chain employs TRBV5-1 and TRBJ2-1; D unclear. The length of the CDR3 is 15 residues. CDR1 SGHRS and CDR2 YFSETQ come from the germline V gene. V was shortened by 0 bases and J by 6 bases, with 13 bases between the two germline ends. The CDR3 here is CASSLAATELNEQFF. The CDR3 DNA follows: TGCGCCAGCAGCTTGGCCGCCACAGAGCTCAATGAGCAGTTCTTC.

The table lists this clonotype with a few counts. The J gene is TRBJ1-4, the V gene TRBV7-9, with D uncertain. CDR3 length equals 16 residues. Germline CDR1 reads SEHNR; CDR2 reads FQNEAQ (reference sequence). Between the trimmed V and J ends, which lost 2 bases and 4 bases, there was a span of 14 bases. The CDR3 reads CASSLIVDGYNEKLFF. CDR3 nucleotide sequence: TGTGCCAGCAGCTTAATTGTAGACGGATATAATGAAAAACTGTTTTTT.

The table lists this clonotype with many counts. The chain carries TRBV20-1 and TRBJ2-7; maybe TRBD2 (6 bases). The V end lost 3 bases, the J end lost 2 bases, and 8 bases lay between the germline ends. This CDR3 region has 12 residues. The germline V gene encodes CDR1 DFQATT and CDR2 SNEGSKA (reference sequence). The CDR3 DNA is TGCAGTGCTAGGCGGGGAACCTACGAGCAGTACTTC. It yields the protein CSARRGTYEQYF.

The sample holds many counts of this clonotype. This chain connects TRBV20-1 to TRBJ2-1, with D perhaps matching TRBD2 (6 bases). There are 15 residues in the CDR3. The V end was cut by 6 bases, the J end by 3 bases, with 18 bases between. Germline CDR1 and CDR2: DFQATT and SNEGSKA (reference sequence). The CDR3 loop reads CSAWASALVYNEQFF. CDR3 DNA: TGCAGTGCCTGGGCTAGCGCTTTGGTCTACAATGAGCAGTTCTTC.

This clonotype turned up a few times. This sequence may be a read error, since a much larger clone differs from it by one base. The V gene is TRBV7-6, the J gene TRBJ2-1; 7 bases fit TRBD2. The length of the CDR3 is 15 residues. Trimming took 8 bases from V and 5 from J; bases not matched to a gene: 12. Germline V gene lookup returns CDR1 SGHVS and CDR2 FNYEAQ. CDR3 region: CASGIRGDQDNEQFF. The CDR3 region has the DNA TGTGCCAGCGGCATCCGGGGGGACCAAGACAATGAGCAGTTCTTC.

This clonotype was seen at least ten times. Written as DNA, the CDR3 is TGTGCCAGCAGCTTAGCGCGCATGATGAGCAATCAGCCCCAGCATTTT. Translation gives CASSLARMMSNQPQHF. The chain uses TRBV7-8 and TRBJ1-5, with no clear D. Germline V gene lookup returns CDR1 SGHVS and CDR2 FQNEAQ. Trimming cost V 0 bases and J 1 base, with 10 bases left between them. CDR3 length equals 16 residues.

At least ten counts were recorded for this clonotype. The rearrangement uses TRBV28 and TRBJ1-4, with unresolved D. V gave up 8 bases and J gave up 6 bases, with 13 bases separating them. The CDR3 covers 13 residues. The germline V gene has CDR1 MDHEN and CDR2 SYDVKM. CDR3 coding DNA: TGTGCCAGCGCTGACCGGTCGGATGAAAAACTGTTTTTT. Translated: CASADRSDEKLFF.

This clonotype was counted between two and nine times. The chain carries TRBV6-2 or TRBV6-3 and TRBJ1-6; the D is unclear. Germline values: CDR1 MNHEY, CDR2 SVGEGT. The V gene lost 0 bases and the J gene lost 8 bases, with 8 bases spanning the gap. This CDR3 has 14 residues. This chain's CDR3 is CASSYSGKDSPLHF. As DNA, the CDR3 is TGTGCCAGCAGTTACTCAGGAAAAGATTCACCCCTCCACTTT.

Only a few counts were recorded for this clonotype. The rearrangement uses TRBV29-1 and TRBJ1-3; TRBD1 might be the D (5 bases). The CDR3 is 15 residues long. Trimming took off 1 base at V and 2 bases at J, with 12 bases between the two ends. The germline V gene has CDR1 SQVTM and CDR2 ANQGSEA. CDR3 sequence reads: CSVEVFQGTGNTIYF. The CDR3 DNA reads as TGCAGCGTTGAAGTCTTTCAGGGTACTGGAAACACCATATATTTT.

This clonotype occurred many times. The chain employs TRBV11-2 and TRBJ1-1; D perhaps matches TRBD1 (6 bases). V was pared by 5 bases and J by 0 bases, with 13 bases between. This CDR3 is built from 15 residues. In germline, CDR1 is SGHAT, CDR2 FQNNGV. CDR3 DNA sequence: TGTGCCAGCAGCCCTTACAGGGTACTGAACACTGAAGCTTTCTTT. This translates into CASSPYRVLNTEAFF.

The rearrangement links TRBV29-1 to TRBJ2-7, with D hard to call. There are 12 residues in the CDR3. V dropped 1 base and J dropped 2 bases, with 6 bases sitting between them. Looked up from germline, CDR1 is SQVTM and CDR2 is ANQGSEA. The CDR3 coding sequence is TGCAGCGTTGAAGGGGCAACCTACGAGCAGTACTTC. Translating gives CSVEGATYEQYF.

This clonotype has at least ten counts. V gene TRBV7-2 combines with J gene TRBJ1-2; D is uncertain. Germline CDR1 reads SGHTA; CDR2 reads FQGNSA. V lost 1 base, J lost 9 bases, and 9 bases lay in between. The CDR3 consists of 12 residues. As DNA, the CDR3 is TGTGCCAGCAGCTTAGGAGGGTTGAGCTACACCTTC. It is translated as CASSLGGLSYTF.

In this sample, this clonotype turned up many times. V and J are TRBV24-1 and TRBJ2-5, with 8 positions matching TRBD2. The germline CDR1 and CDR2 sequences are KGHDR and SFDVKD. J was trimmed by 5 bases and V by 5 bases; bases with no gene match: 18. The CDR3 runs 18 residues. The CDR3, as DNA: TGTGCCACCAGTGCGGGCGGGAGTACGCGGGAGGAACAGGAGACCCAGTACTTC. The encoded protein is CATSAGGSTREEQETQYF.

In its sample, this clonotype was seen many times. The genes are TRBV7-3 and TRBJ2-3, with D perhaps TRBD1 or TRBD2 (6 bases each). CDR3 length: 15 residues. The V gene's germline CDR1 is SGHTA and CDR2 FQGTGA. V lost 5 bases and J 0 bases, leaving 12 bases between the germline ends. The CDR3 region has the DNA TGTGCCAGCAGCGGCACGGGGGCTAGCACAGATACGCAGTATTTT. Translated, it gives CASSGTGASTDTQYF.